This note documents a single T cell receptor beta chain sequence. What it binds is not known. Germline CDR1 is SGHVS and CDR2 is FNYEAQ. Losses at the gene ends were 9 bases for V and 1 base for J; bases not matched to a gene: 14. The length of the CDR3 is 16 residues. The sample originates from a study of early T cells in non-severe SARS-CoV-2 infection. Across the whole study: With bulk RNA from unsorted whole blood as input, sequencing yielded unpaired chains. General study points: VDJdb matching, biased toward anti-spike CD8 responses, missed private and CD4 specificities.

TCRdb processed the 5' RACE reads anew with MiXCR; each CDR3 protein has one entry. The repertoire has tens of thousands of distinct CDR3 sequences, roughly 9.2% of them found once; the top ten carry roughly 13%. Material for sequencing was whole blood. The chain combines TRBV7-6 with TRBJ2-5; the match to TRBD2 covers 7 bases. This sequence was found in an adult who was a healthcare worker with PCR-confirmed SARS-CoV-2 infection or an uninfected control (not recorded which). The CDR3 sequence is CASSNRWRGSQETQYF. CDR3 DNA: TGTGCCAGTTCCAATCGTTGGCGGGGGTCCCAAGAGACCCAGTACTTC.